The 21 T cell receptor beta chains listed next were all sequenced from one sample in a study of T cell repertoires in aging, cancer and after chemotherapy. TRB rearrangements spanning V, D and J were amplified using mixed TRB-A/B primers. TCRdb ran MiXCR on the multiplex PCR reads and lists one entry per CDR3 protein. The table has about 9,400 distinct CDR3 sequences, about two fifths seen once; the top ten hold 3% to 4.5%. The template was genomic DNA from peripheral blood, not RNA. Sequencing input: blood. These receptor sequences come from a human donor in good health.

The rearrangement links TRBV19 to TRBJ2-7; D tentatively reads TRBD1 or TRBD2 (5 bases each). From germline, CDR1 is LNHDA and CDR2 SQIVND (reference sequence). The CDR3 contains 16 residues. The V gene lost 0 bases and the J gene lost 4 bases, with 16 bases spanning the gap. CDR3 in DNA: TGTGCCAGTAGTATAGATGGACCCGGGGCACAGTACGAGCAGTACTTC. Translation gives CASSIDGPGAQYEQYF.

The chain couples TRBV10-1 to TRBJ2-5; TRBD1 matches at 10 bases. V dropped 8 bases and J dropped 4; count of bases not matched to a gene: 7. The CDR3 totals 14 residues. The germline CDR1 and CDR2 sequences are WNHNN and SYGVQD (reference sequence). The CDR3 DNA is TGCGCCAGCTGCGGACAGGGGGATTCAGAGACCCAGTACTTC. Translated, it gives CASCGQGDSETQYF.

The J gene is TRBJ1-4, the V gene TRBV30, with D uncertain. The CDR3 runs to 14 residues. Germline CDR1 reads GTSNPN; CDR2 reads SVGIG (reference sequence). Trimming cost V 0 bases and J 4 bases, with 9 bases left between them. Written as DNA, the CDR3 is TGTGCCTGGAGTGTTAATGCCTTTAATGAAAAACTGTTTTTT. Amino acid sequence: CAWSVNAFNEKLFF.

This clonotype was counted only a few times. The gene calls are TRBV6-1 and TRBJ1-3, with TRBD1 as a possible D gene (5 bases). Germline lookup yields CDR1 MNHNS and CDR2 SASEGT. This CDR3 region has 16 residues. The germline V and J ends were trimmed by 2 bases and 2 bases, with 13 bases remaining between them. Here the CDR3 reads CASSEPGRGAGNTIYF. The CDR3 DNA sequence: TGTGCCAGCAGTGAACCCGGCCGGGGGGCTGGAAACACCATATATTTT.

This clonotype turned up a few times. This sequence joins TRBV15 and TRBJ2-5; D not certain. The V and J ends lost 1 base and 2 bases respectively, with 14 bases between them. The CDR3 extends over 16 amino acids. The V gene's germline CDR1 is LNHNV and CDR2 YYDKDF (reference sequence). CDR3 protein: CATSRGGRLGQETQYF. The CDR3, as DNA: TGTGCCACCAGCAGAGGCGGCAGGTTGGGACAAGAGACCCAGTACTTC.

The chain employs TRBV6-1 and TRBJ2-2; D might be TRBD2 (6 bases). Germline CDR1 is MNHNS and CDR2 is SASEGT. V lost 7 bases to trimming and J lost 4 bases, with 16 bases between them. CDR3 length: 15 residues. CDR3 loop: CASMIWRGGTGELFF. The CDR3, as DNA: TGTGCCAGCATGATCTGGAGGGGAGGCACCGGGGAGCTGTTTTTT.

This chain uses TRBV6-5 with TRBJ1-4; TRBD1 agrees at 7 bases. Per the germline V gene, CDR1 is MNHEY and CDR2 is SVGAGI. With 7 bases clipped from V and 12 bases from J, the junction kept 5 bases outside the gene matches. The CDR3 sequence is 11 residues long. For the CDR3, the DNA is TGTGCCAGCACCGTCCAGGGGGAACTGTTTTTT. It encodes CASTVQGELFF.

The chain couples TRBV27 to TRBJ2-7; 11 bases fit TRBD2. The CDR3 runs 14 residues. Germline V CDR1 and CDR2: MNHEY, SMNVEV (reference sequence). V shed 6 bases, J shed 2 bases, and the junction held 3 bases outside the gene matches. CDR3 sequence: CASRLAGEAYEQYF. CDR3 in DNA: TGTGCCAGCAGACTAGCGGGGGAAGCCTACGAGCAGTACTTC.

The chain joins TRBV21-1 to TRBJ1-4; TRBD1, the table's D call, lacks a check against the DNA. TRBV21-1 represents a pseudogene. The CDR3 has 16 amino acids. The CDR3 nucleotides read TGTGCCAGCAGAGGGGCAGAATTTACAACTAATGAAAAACTGTTTTTT. Translation gives CASRGAEFTTNEKLFF.

This clonotype turned up a few times. The chain links TRBV19 to TRBJ2-1; TRBD2 matches at 8 bases. The CDR3 is made up of 15 amino acids. The J segment lost 4 bases and the V segment lost 8 bases, leaving 10 bases of the junction unmatched. Germline loops: CDR1 LNHDA, CDR2 SQIVND (reference sequence). The CDR3 loop is CASRPGGAPYNEQFF. The DNA of the CDR3 is TGTGCCAGTCGGCCCGGGGGGGCCCCTTACAATGAGCAGTTCTTC.

The chain combines TRBV11-2 with TRBJ2-3; D is uncertain. CDR3 length: 15 residues. The V and J ends lost 5 bases and 4 bases respectively, with 16 bases between them. Germline V gives CDR1 SGHAT, CDR2 FQNNGV. The CDR3 region has the DNA TGTGCCAGCAGCCTAAGCCTTCAAGGGCCAGATACGCAGTATTTT. Amino acid sequence: CASSLSLQGPDTQYF.

The chain couples TRBV12-3 or TRBV12-4 to TRBJ2-7; D is tentatively TRBD1 or TRBD2 (5 bases each). The CDR3 has 13 amino acids. V shed 4 bases and J shed 4 bases, with 11 bases lying between them. The DNA of the CDR3 is TGTGCCAGCAGTTGGGGGAGCGGTTACGAGCAGTACTTC. Translation: CASSWGSGYEQYF.

In its sample, this clonotype is medium-sized. The chain carries TRBV29-1 and TRBJ1-4; 10 positions agree with TRBD1. Germline-derived CDR1 and CDR2 are SQVTM and ANQGSEA. The CDR3 extends over 10 amino acids. V lost 7 bases and J lost 12; bases outside the gene matches: 2. CDR3 DNA sequence: TGCAGCGGTGGGACAGGGGAACTGTTTTTT. Residues: CSGGTGELFF.

The J gene is TRBJ2-3, the V gene TRBV4-2; 11 nucleotides align to TRBD2. CDR3 length equals 18 residues. V gave up 2 bases and J gave up 0 bases; unmatched junction bases: 7. Germline V gene data show CDR1 as LGHNA and CDR2 as YNFKEQ. CDR3 sequence: CASSQTLAGGPSTDTQYF. The CDR3 nucleotides are TGTGCCAGCAGCCAAACTCTAGCGGGGGGCCCTAGCACAGATACGCAGTATTTT.

This chain connects TRBV13 to TRBJ2-3; 13 bases map to TRBD2. J was trimmed by 3 bases and V by 5 bases; bases with no gene match: 5. Germline-derived CDR1 and CDR2 are PRHDT and FYEKMQ (reference sequence). This CDR3 contains 16 residues. The CDR3 sequence: CASSARTSGRTDTQYF. CDR3 DNA: TGTGCCAGCAGCGCCCGGACTAGCGGGAGAACAGATACGCAGTATTTT.

The chain combines TRBV14 with TRBJ1-2; unclear D gene. The germline gives CDR1 SGHDN, CDR2 FVKESK. The CDR3 totals 15 residues. Trimming pared 4 bases from V and 7 bases from J, leaving 19 bases between. DNA of the CDR3: TGTGCCAGCAGCCCCGAGGGTCTGCCCCGACTTGGCTACACCTTC. It specifies CASSPEGLPRLGYTF.

This clonotype was seen a handful of times. The V and J genes are TRBV27 and TRBJ1-5, with unresolved D. Trimming cost V 5 bases and J 6 bases, with 17 bases left between them. This CDR3 contains 15 residues. CDR1 MNHEY and CDR2 SMNVEV come from the germline V gene (reference sequence). The CDR3 sequence is CASSIPPLAGQPQHF. The CDR3 DNA reads as TGTGCCAGCAGTATTCCCCCCCTAGCTGGTCAGCCCCAGCATTTT.

The DNA of the CDR3 is TGTGCCAGCAGTTTCCACAGCGGGGGATACAATGAGCAGTTCTTC. Translated: CASSFHSGGYNEQFF. The rearrangement uses TRBV12-3 or TRBV12-4 and TRBJ2-1; 8 bases fit TRBD2. Losses at the gene ends were 3 bases for V and 4 bases for J; bases not matched to a gene: 5. CDR3 size: 15 residues.

This chain links TRBV5-5 with TRBJ1-1; D unclear. CDR1 and CDR2 from the germline V gene are SGHKS and YYEKEE (reference sequence). The V and J ends lost 1 base and 1 base respectively, with 8 bases between them. CDR3 length equals 14 residues. The CDR3 nucleotides read TGTGCCAGCAGCTTGACGGGGAGGAACACTGAAGCTTTCTTT. This translates into CASSLTGRNTEAFF.

There are a few counts of this clonotype. The chain has TRBV29-1 and TRBJ2-7; tentative D call: TRBD1 (6 bases). This CDR3 is 14 amino acids long. Germline lookup yields CDR1 SQVTM and CDR2 ANQGSEA. V was pared by 7 bases and J by 0 bases, with 16 bases between. CDR3 in amino acids: CSALTGKSSYEQYF. CDR3 bases: TGCAGCGCTCTCACAGGGAAGTCCTCCTACGAGCAGTACTTC.

In the case of this clonotype: At one end the junction does not follow the germline gene, possibly because of a read error. The chain has TRBV11-2 and TRBJ1-1; D unresolved. Germline V gene lookup returns CDR1 SGHAT and CDR2 FQNNGV. This CDR3 comprises 11 residues. CDR3 region: CASTHNSEAFF. The CDR3 region has the DNA TGTGCCAGCACCCACAACAGTGAAGCTTTCTTT. The whole variable domain, filled in from reference TRBV11-2 and TRBJ1-1, reads EAGVAQSPRYKIIEKRQSVAFWCNPISGHATLYWYQQILGQGPKLLIQFQNNGVVDDSQLPKDRFSAERLKGVDSTLKIQPAKLEDSAVYLCASTHNSEAFFGQGTRLTVV.